The sequence of this T cell receptor (beta chain) was determined in a study of blood T cell repertoires in COVID-19. Study-wide context: Acute and convalescent COVID-19 samples came from the United States, Italy and Spain. T cells, B-cell-depleted T cells, or PBMCs supplied cDNA or gDNA.

In the original analysis: Amplification with reference gene primers provided the estimates of nucleated cell counts. Repertoires were generated with immunoSEQ multiplex PCR, while TCRdb's copy carries only in-frame clones and drops some. Clone size and V and J calls were adopted from that table, with D and trimming inferred from the DNA. The sample holds about 130,000 clones; over 85% are singletons and the top ten take more than 3%. The CDR3 is made up of 14 amino acids. Germline loops: CDR1 SNHLY, CDR2 FYNNEI. After removal of 8 bases from V and 4 bases from J, the junction contained 10 bases not matched to a gene.

The sequence derives from a man aged 50 to 60 with active COVID-19. The specimen sequenced was peripheral blood. V usage is TRBV2 and J usage is TRBJ1-2; 7 nucleotides align to TRBD1. Here the CDR3 DNA reads TGTGCCAGCGACCTTAGACAGGGACTCTATGGCTACACCTTC. Translated, it gives CASDLRQGLYGYTF. The full variable domain, in which reference TRBV2 and TRBJ1-2 provide the parts outside the CDR3, is EPEVTQTPSHQVTQMGQEVILRCVPISNHLYFYWYRQILGQKVEFLVSFYNNEISEKSEIFDDQFSVERPDGSNFTLKIRSTKLEDSAMYFCASDLRQGLYGYTFGSGTRLTVV.